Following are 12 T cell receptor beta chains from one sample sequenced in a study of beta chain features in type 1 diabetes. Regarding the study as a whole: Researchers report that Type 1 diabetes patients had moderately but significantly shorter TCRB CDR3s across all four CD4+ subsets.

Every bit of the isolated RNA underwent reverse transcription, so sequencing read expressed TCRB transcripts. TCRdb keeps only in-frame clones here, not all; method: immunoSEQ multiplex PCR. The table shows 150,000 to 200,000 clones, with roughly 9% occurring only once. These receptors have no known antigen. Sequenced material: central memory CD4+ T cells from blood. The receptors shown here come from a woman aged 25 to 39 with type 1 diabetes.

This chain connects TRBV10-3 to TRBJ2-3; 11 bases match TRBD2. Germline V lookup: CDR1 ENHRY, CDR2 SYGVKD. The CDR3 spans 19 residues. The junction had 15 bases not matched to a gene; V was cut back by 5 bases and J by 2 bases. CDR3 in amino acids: CAISKWLAGGRRTTDTQYF. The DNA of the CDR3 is TGTGCCATCAGTAAGTGGCTAGCGGGAGGCCGAAGGACCACAGATACGCAGTATTTT.

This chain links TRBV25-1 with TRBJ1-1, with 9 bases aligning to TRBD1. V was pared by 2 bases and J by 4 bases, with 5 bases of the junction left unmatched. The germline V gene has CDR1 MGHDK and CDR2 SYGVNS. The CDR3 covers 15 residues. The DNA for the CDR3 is TGTGCCAGCAGTGAAACAGGGGGCGGGGGCACTGAAGCTTTCTTT. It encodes CASSETGGGGTEAFF. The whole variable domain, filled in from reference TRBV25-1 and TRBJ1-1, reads EADIYQTPRYLVIGTGKKITLECSQTMGHDKMYWYQQDPGMELHLIHYSYGVNSTEKGDLSSESTVSRIRTEHFPLTLESARPSHTSQYLCASSETGGGGTEAFFGQGTRLTVV.

The CDR3 DNA follows: TGTGCCATCAGGGGGACAGGGGGCACGGCTATGTCGTACGAGCAGTACTTC. Encoded protein: CAIRGTGGTAMSYEQYF. The chain uses TRBV10-3 and TRBJ2-7; 12 bases map to TRBD1. The CDR3 contains 17 residues. Looked up from germline, CDR1 is ENHRY and CDR2 is SYGVKD. V was clipped by 6 bases and J by 4 bases; unmatched bases: 13.

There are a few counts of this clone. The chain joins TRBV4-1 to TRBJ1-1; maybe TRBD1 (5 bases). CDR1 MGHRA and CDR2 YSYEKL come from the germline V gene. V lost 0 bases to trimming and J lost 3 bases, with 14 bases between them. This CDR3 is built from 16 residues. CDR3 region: CASSQDSYRRDTEAFF. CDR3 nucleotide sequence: TGCGCCAGCAGCCAAGATTCCTACAGGAGGGACACTGAAGCTTTCTTT.

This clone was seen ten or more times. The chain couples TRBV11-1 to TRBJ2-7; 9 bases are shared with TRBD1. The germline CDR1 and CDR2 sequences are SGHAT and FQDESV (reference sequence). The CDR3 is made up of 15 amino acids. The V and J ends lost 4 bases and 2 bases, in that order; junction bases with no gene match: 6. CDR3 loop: CASSYPGQGTYEQYF. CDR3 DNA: TGTGCCAGCAGCTACCCGGGACAGGGCACCTACGAGCAGTACTTC.

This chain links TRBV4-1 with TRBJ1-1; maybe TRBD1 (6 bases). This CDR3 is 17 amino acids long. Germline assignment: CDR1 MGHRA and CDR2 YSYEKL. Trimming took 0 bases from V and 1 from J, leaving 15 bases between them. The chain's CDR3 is CASSQDSPDRTNTEAFF. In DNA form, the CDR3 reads TGCGCCAGCAGCCAAGATTCTCCGGACAGAACGAACACTGAAGCTTTCTTT.

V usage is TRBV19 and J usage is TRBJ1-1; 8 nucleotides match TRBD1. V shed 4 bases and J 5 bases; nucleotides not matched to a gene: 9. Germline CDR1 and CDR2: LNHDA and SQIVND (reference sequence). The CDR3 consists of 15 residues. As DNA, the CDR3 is TGTGCCAGTAGTAGTCACACAGGGGGAAAGACTGAAGCTTTCTTT. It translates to CASSSHTGGKTEAFF.

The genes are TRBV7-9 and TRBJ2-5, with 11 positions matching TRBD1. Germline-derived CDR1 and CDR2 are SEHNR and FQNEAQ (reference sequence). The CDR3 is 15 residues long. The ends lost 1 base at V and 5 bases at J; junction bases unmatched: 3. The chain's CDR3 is CASSLGGQGAETQYF. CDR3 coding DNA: TGTGCCAGCAGCTTAGGAGGACAGGGGGCTGAGACCCAGTACTTC.

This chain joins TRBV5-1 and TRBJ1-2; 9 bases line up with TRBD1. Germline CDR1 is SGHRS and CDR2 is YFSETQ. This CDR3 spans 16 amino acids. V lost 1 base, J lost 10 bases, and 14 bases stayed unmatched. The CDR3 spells CASSLSPTGTGKDYTF. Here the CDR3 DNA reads TGCGCCAGCAGCTTGTCCCCCACCGGGACAGGGAAGGACTACACCTTC.

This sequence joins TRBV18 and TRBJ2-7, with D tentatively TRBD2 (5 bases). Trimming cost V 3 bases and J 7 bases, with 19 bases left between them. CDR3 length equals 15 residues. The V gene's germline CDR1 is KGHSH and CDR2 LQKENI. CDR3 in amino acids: CASSPPSNPTGEQYF. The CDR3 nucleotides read TGTGCCAGCTCACCCCCGAGCAACCCCACGGGGGAGCAGTACTTC.

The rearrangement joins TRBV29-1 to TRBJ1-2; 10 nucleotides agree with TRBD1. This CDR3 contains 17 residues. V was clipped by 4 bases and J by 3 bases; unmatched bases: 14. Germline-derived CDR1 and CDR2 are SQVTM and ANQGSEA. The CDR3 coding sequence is TGCAGCGTTGCTGGGACAGGGGAATATAAGGGTTACTATGGCTACACCTTC. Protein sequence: CSVAGTGEYKGYYGYTF. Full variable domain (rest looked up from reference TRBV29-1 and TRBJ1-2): SAVISQKPSRDICQRGTSLTIQCQVDSQVTMMFWYRQQPGQSLTLIATANQGSEATYESGFVIDKFPISRPNLTFSTLTVSNMSPEDSSIYLCSVAGTGEYKGYYGYTFGSGTRLTVV.

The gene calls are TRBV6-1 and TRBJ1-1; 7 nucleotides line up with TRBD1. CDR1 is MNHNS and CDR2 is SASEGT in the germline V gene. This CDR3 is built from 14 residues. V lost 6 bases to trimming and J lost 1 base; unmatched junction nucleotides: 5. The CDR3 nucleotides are TGTGCCAGCAGCCGGGACAGAGAGAACACTGAAGCTTTCTTT. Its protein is CASSRDRENTEAFF.